These 13 T cell receptor beta chains were sequenced from one sample in a study of cytomegalovirus exposure and HLA in healthy donors. PCR was performed using 60 Vbeta and 13 Jbeta primers. The repertoire was sequenced with immunoSEQ multiplex PCR; TCRdb's copy has only in-frame clones and lacks some. The sample includes about 130,000 clones, more than 65% of them seen just once. Material for sequencing was PBMCs. These TCRs come from a man younger than 30 in good health and CMV-seropositive.

This sequence joins TRBV6-6 and TRBJ2-5; D may be TRBD1 (6 bases). The J call could be wrong; TRBJ2-7 is a better fit for the DNA end. The CDR3 has 14 residues. CDR1 and CDR2 (germline): MNHNY, SVGAGI (reference sequence). CDR3 sequence: CASSYDRLFYEQYF. DNA for the CDR3: TGTGCCAGCAGTTACGACAGGCTTTTCTACGAGCAGTACTTC.

This chain joins TRBV7-9 and TRBJ2-7; 12 bases fit TRBD1. The germline gives CDR1 SEHNR, CDR2 FQNEAQ (reference sequence). CDR3 length: 17 amino acids. The J segment lost 0 bases and the V segment lost 5 bases, leaving 8 bases of the junction unmatched. Here the CDR3 DNA reads TGTGCCAGCAGCACTTGGGGACAGGGGGCCTTCTCCTACGAGCAGTACTTC. The encoded protein is CASSTWGQGAFSYEQYF.

The gene calls are TRBV5-4 and TRBJ1-2; 8 bases match TRBD1. The J segment lost 3 bases and the V segment lost 3 bases, leaving 16 bases of the junction unmatched. Germline V gene lookup returns CDR1 SGHNT and CDR2 YYREEE (reference sequence). The CDR3 runs 18 residues. CDR3 region: CASSSPSDRENTHYGYTF. The CDR3 DNA follows: TGTGCCAGCAGCTCACCCTCGGACAGGGAAAATACTCACTATGGCTACACCTTC.

The V and J genes are TRBV11-2 and TRBJ1-3; no reliable D call. The V gene's germline CDR1 is SGHAT and CDR2 FQNNGV. The length of the CDR3 is 16 residues. V was clipped by 1 base and J by 6 bases, with 16 bases between them. CDR3 DNA: TGTGCCAGCAGCTTAGTTGGAGGGTTTATAGAAAACACCATATATTTT. Its protein is CASSLVGGFIENTIYF.

V gene TRBV29-1 combines with J gene TRBJ2-3, with 7 bases aligning to TRBD1. V dropped 8 bases and J dropped 5; count of bases not matched to a gene: 22. This CDR3 spans 17 amino acids. Germline V gene data show CDR1 as SQVTM and CDR2 as ANQGSEA. The CDR3 is CSSATAPLNRGGDTQYF. For the CDR3, the DNA is TGCAGCTCCGCTACTGCTCCTCTAAACAGGGGTGGAGATACGCAGTATTTT.

The chain uses TRBV4-3 and TRBJ2-7; D unresolved. The CDR3 has 14 amino acids. Deletions cut 1 base from V and 0 bases from J, with 7 bases between. The V gene's germline CDR1 is LGHNA and CDR2 YSLEER. DNA for the CDR3: TGCGCCAGCAGCCAAGTTCGGTTCTCCTACGAGCAGTACTTC. Amino acids: CASSQVRFSYEQYF.

The chain combines TRBV27 with TRBJ1-1; D is unclear. The ends were cut back, 3 bases at V and 2 bases at J, with 7 bases in the middle. The germline gives CDR1 MNHEY, CDR2 SMNVEV (reference sequence). The CDR3 spans 13 residues. The CDR3 protein is CASSFFTNTEAFF. CDR3 bases: TGTGCCAGCAGTTTCTTCACAAACACTGAAGCTTTCTTT.

The chain employs TRBV5-1 and TRBJ2-1; D unclear. The length of the CDR3 is 14 residues. V gave up 1 base and J gave up 6 bases, with 11 bases separating them. Germline V gives CDR1 SGHRS, CDR2 YFSETQ. The DNA of the CDR3 is TGCGCCAGCAGCTTGCTCGACAATTTCAATGAGCAGTTCTTC. It encodes CASSLLDNFNEQFF.

This clone was seen more than once but under ten times. This chain joins TRBV7-9 and TRBJ2-5, with 7 positions matching TRBD1. The CDR3 is made up of 15 amino acids. The V gene end was trimmed by 1 base and the J gene end by 5 bases; junction bases not matched to a gene: 7. Per germline, CDR1 SEHNR and CDR2 FQNEAQ (reference sequence). The CDR3 coding sequence is TGTGCCAGCAGCTTAGTTCAAGGGGGCGGGGAGACCCAGTACTTC. Translation: CASSLVQGGGETQYF. Based on the CDR3 plus reference TRBV7-9 and TRBJ2-5, the full variable domain is DTGVSQNPRHKITKRGQNVTFRCDPISEHNRLYWYRQTLGQGPEFLTYFQNEAQLEKSRLLSDRFSAERPKGSFSTLEIQRTEQGDSAMYLCASSLVQGGGETQYFGPGTRLLVL.

V gene TRBV7-8 combines with J gene TRBJ2-3; perhaps TRBD1 as D (5 bases). The ends were cut back, 5 bases at V and 3 bases at J, with 12 bases in the middle. The germline CDR1 and CDR2 sequences are SGHVS and FQNEAQ. This CDR3 region has 14 residues. CDR3 region: CASSPGAGTDTQYF. In DNA, the CDR3 is TGTGCCAGCAGCCCTGGGGCAGGTACAGATACGCAGTATTTT.

The chain links TRBV5-1 to TRBJ2-2; TRBD1 is a possible D gene (6 bases). V was pared by 0 bases and J by 6 bases, with 15 bases between. The CDR3 has 16 residues. CDR1 SGHRS and CDR2 YFSETQ come from the germline V gene. The CDR3 DNA reads TGCGCCAGCAGCTTGGAGGGGGTGGTTAACCCCGGGGAGCTGTTTTTT. This encodes CASSLEGVVNPGELFF.

The genes are TRBV6-5 and TRBJ1-6; possibly TRBD1 for D (5 bases). The CDR3 loop spans 15 amino acids. Trimming cost V 2 bases and J 5 bases, with 10 bases left between them. The germline V gene has CDR1 MNHEY and CDR2 SVGAGI. CDR3 residues: CASSYGAGNNSPLHF. The CDR3, as DNA: TGTGCCAGCAGTTACGGGGCAGGGAATAATTCACCCCTCCACTTT.

The chain is built from TRBV2 and TRBJ2-7; TRBD1 aligns across 8 bases. V was pared by 6 bases and J by 2 bases, with 9 bases of the junction left unmatched. The CDR3 consists of 15 residues. Germline assignment: CDR1 SNHLY and CDR2 FYNNEI. CDR3 in amino acids: CASRRPGTGAYEQYF. In nucleotides, the CDR3 is TGTGCCAGCAGAAGACCCGGGACAGGAGCCTACGAGCAGTACTTC. The complete variable domain, with remaining parts taken from reference TRBV2 and TRBJ2-7, reads EPEVTQTPSHQVTQMGQEVILRCVPISNHLYFYWYRQILGQKVEFLVSFYNNEISEKSEIFDDQFSVERPDGSNFTLKIRSTKLEDSAMYFCASRRPGTGAYEQYFGPGTRLTVT.